This T cell receptor beta chain originates from a study of blood T cell repertoires in COVID-19. At the level of the study: The United States, Italy and Spain provided the acute and convalescent COVID-19 samples. The cDNA or gDNA used as material had been derived from T cells, B-cell-depleted T cells, or PBMCs.

Original handling: Reference gene primer amplification gave estimated nucleated cell counts. Assay used: immunoSEQ multiplex PCR; TCRdb lists only in-frame clones, some missing. V, J and clone size are those of that table, while D and trimming were read from the DNA. The sample shows roughly 100,000 clones, 70% to 90% of them seen only once. V shed 3 bases and J 5 bases; nucleotides not matched to a gene: 11. The CDR3 loop spans 16 amino acids. Germline lookup yields CDR1 KGHSH and CDR2 LQKENI. The sequence was collected from a man aged 50-60 years with active COVID-19. Sequenced input: peripheral blood. This chain uses TRBV18 with TRBJ1-2, with 8 nucleotides matching TRBD1. As DNA, the CDR3 is TGTGCCAGCTCACCGATAGGACAGGGTGGACCTTATGGCTACACCTTC. Its protein is CASSPIGQGGPYGYTF.